The 19 T cell receptor beta chains reported below all come from one sample, sequenced in a study of CD8+ T cells in alopecia areata. Extraction of RNA preceded its reverse transcription into cDNA, which served as the sequencing template. The table came from immunoSEQ multiplex PCR; TCRdb's copy has only in-frame clones and leaves some out. The sample includes some 130,000 clones, roughly 53% seen only once; the top ten take 6.4%. This specimen was CD4+ T cells sorted from blood, taken at week 0. These receptors originate from a human donor with alopecia areata.

The chain carries TRBV5-6 and TRBJ2-3, with D maybe TRBD2 (5 bases). CDR1 and CDR2 (germline): SGHDT, YYEEEE. Trimming stripped 4 bases from V and 6 bases from J, with 9 bases between. The CDR3 runs 12 residues. The CDR3 reads CASSPGLDTQYF. The CDR3 DNA is TGTGCCAGCAGCCCCGGACTGGATACGCAGTATTTT.

This rearrangement joins TRBV7-6 to TRBJ1-3; the D gene is possibly TRBD1 (6 bases). This CDR3 contains 17 residues. Per germline, CDR1 SGHVS and CDR2 FNYEAQ. The V end was cut by 5 bases, the J end by 0 bases, with 17 bases between. The CDR3 is CASSPRTAPFSGNTIYF. The CDR3 DNA sequence: TGTGCCAGCAGCCCTCGGACAGCCCCTTTCTCTGGAAACACCATATATTTT.

The chain carries TRBV7-9 and TRBJ1-1, with a weak D call TRBD1 (6 bases). The CDR3 covers 14 residues. Germline loops: CDR1 SEHNR, CDR2 FQNEAQ (reference sequence). The V end was cut by 5 bases, the J end by 4 bases, with 14 bases between. The DNA of the CDR3 is TGTGCCAGCAGCCAAGGGGGGGAGGGCACTGAAGCTTTCTTT. Amino acid sequence: CASSQGGEGTEAFF.

The V call is TRBV20-1, the J call TRBJ2-7; D is possibly TRBD1 (5 bases). Germline-derived CDR1 and CDR2 are DFQATT and SNEGSKA (reference sequence). The CDR3 extends over 11 amino acids. V lost 7 bases to trimming and J lost 3 bases, with 10 bases between them. The CDR3 DNA is TGCAGTGTGGGCAGGGACTACGAGCAGTACTTC. This sequence encodes CSVGRDYEQYF.

This chain uses TRBV30 with TRBJ2-1, with TRBD2 matching over 11 bases. V lost 0 bases to trimming and J lost 5 bases; unmatched junction nucleotides: 12. CDR3 size: 18 residues. In germline, CDR1 is GTSNPN, CDR2 SVGIG (reference sequence). The CDR3 spells CAWSVRNLGLADNNEQFF. CDR3 sequence (DNA): TGTGCCTGGAGTGTACGAAACCTGGGACTAGCGGATAACAATGAGCAGTTCTTC. The variable domain in full, completed from reference TRBV30 and TRBJ2-1, reads SQTIHQWPATLVQPVGSPLSLECTVEGTSNPNLYWYRQAAGRGLQLLFYSVGIGQISSEVPQNLSASRPQDRQFILSSKKLLLSDSGFYLCAWSVRNLGLADNNEQFFGPGTRLTVL.

The chain uses TRBV2 and TRBJ2-1; 8 bases map to TRBD2. The CDR3 has 14 residues. Germline V gene lookup returns CDR1 SNHLY and CDR2 FYNNEI. Germline trimming cut 5 bases from V and 4 bases from J; bases unmatched to any gene: 4. DNA of the CDR3: TGTGCCAGCAGTTTAGCGGGGCAATACAATGAGCAGTTCTTC. This encodes CASSLAGQYNEQFF.

Concerning this clone itself: The sample contains more than one DNA sequence encoding this CDR3. V usage is TRBV5-1 and J usage is TRBJ1-1; D not resolved. This CDR3 comprises 13 residues. CDR1 SGHRS and CDR2 YFSETQ come from the germline V gene. V was clipped by 0 bases and J by 1 base, with 4 bases between them. The DNA of the CDR3 is TGCGCCAGCAGCTTGGATCCGAACACTGAAGCTTTCTTT. This gives the protein CASSLDPNTEAFF. Combining the CDR3 with reference TRBV5-1 and TRBJ1-1 gives the whole variable domain KAGVTQTPRYLIKTRGQQVTLSCSPISGHRSVSWYQQTPGQGLQFLFEYFSETQRNKGNFPGRFSGRQFSNSRSEMNVSTLELGDSALYLCASSLDPNTEAFFGQGTRLTVV.

The chain is built from TRBV5-4 and TRBJ1-1, with D tentatively TRBD1 (6 bases). CDR1 is SGHNT, CDR2 YYREEE, per germline (reference sequence). The length of the CDR3 is 14 residues. Trimming removed 3 bases at V and 4 bases at J, with 13 bases between. The DNA of the CDR3 is TGTGCCAGCAGCTCAGGGGTTGTATTCACTGAAGCTTTCTTT. Its translation: CASSSGVVFTEAFF. Full variable domain (rest looked up from reference TRBV5-4 and TRBJ1-1): ETGVTQSPTHLIKTRGQQVTLRCSSQSGHNTVSWYQQALGQGPQFIFQYYREEENGRGNFPPRFSGLQFPNYSSELNVNALELDDSALYLCASSSGVVFTEAFFGQGTRLTVV.

J is TRBJ2-3 and V is TRBV7-9, with a possible D match to TRBD2 (5 bases). The V gene's germline CDR1 is SEHNR and CDR2 FQNEAQ (reference sequence). This CDR3 is 14 amino acids long. V lost 8 bases, J lost 6 bases, and 18 bases lay in between. CDR3 nucleotide sequence: TGTGCCAGCTTGCCGCCGCGAGGGTTCGATACGCAGTATTTT. Its translation is CASLPPRGFDTQYF.

V is TRBV7-3 and J is TRBJ2-5; D gene unclear. V was clipped by 6 bases and J by 7 bases, with 12 bases between them. The CDR3 length is 12 residues. Germline V gene sequence: CDR1 SGHTA, CDR2 FQGTGA. CDR3 sequence (DNA): TGTGCCAGCAGTTTAGGATCCGGGACCCAGTACTTC. It is translated as CASSLGSGTQYF.

The chain couples TRBV5-6 to TRBJ1-1, with D maybe TRBD1 (5 bases). This CDR3 is built from 15 residues. The V and J ends lost 1 base and 3 bases respectively, with 13 bases between them. The V gene's germline CDR1 is SGHDT and CDR2 YYEEEE. The CDR3 DNA sequence: TGTGCCAGCAGCTTGCGAATCGAAGGGGACACTGAAGCTTTCTTT. Protein product: CASSLRIEGDTEAFF.

The V call is TRBV7-2, the J call TRBJ2-3, with TRBD2 identical over 15 bases. This CDR3 has 17 residues. The junction had 9 bases not matched to a gene; V was cut back by 6 bases and J by 5 bases. CDR1 SGHTA and CDR2 FQGNSA come from the germline V gene. The CDR3: CASSWTSGGAVVDTQYF. In DNA, the CDR3 is TGTGCCAGCAGTTGGACTAGCGGGGGGGCCGTGGTAGATACGCAGTATTTT.

Comment on this clone: The same CDR3 arises from other DNA sequences in this sample as well. The rearrangement uses TRBV29-1 and TRBJ1-1; 8 nucleotides agree with TRBD1. V gave up 6 bases and J gave up 0 bases; unmatched junction bases: 3. The CDR3 spans 13 residues. Germline V CDR1 and CDR2: SQVTM, ANQGSEA. The DNA for the CDR3 is TGCAGCGTGGACAGGGTAATGAACACTGAAGCTTTCTTT. Amino acid sequence: CSVDRVMNTEAFF.

V gene TRBV7-9 combines with J gene TRBJ1-2; tentatively, D is TRBD1 (6 bases). Germline V gives CDR1 SEHNR, CDR2 FQNEAQ (reference sequence). V was shortened by 3 bases and J by 6 bases, with 14 bases between the two germline ends. The CDR3 runs 14 residues. CDR3 in DNA: TGTGCCAGCAGCTTCTTTACCAGGGGCGATGGCTACACCTTC. This codes for CASSFFTRGDGYTF.

On this clone: At the DNA level, this CDR3 is encoded by other sequences in the same sample as well. The V gene is TRBV30, the J gene TRBJ1-5, with no clear D. Per germline, CDR1 GTSNPN and CDR2 SVGIG (reference sequence). CDR3 size: 14 residues. V was pared by 0 bases and J by 0 bases, with 6 bases between. The CDR3 reads CAWSVGNSNQPQHF. The CDR3 DNA reads TGTGCCTGGAGTGTGGGGAATAGCAATCAGCCCCAGCATTTT.

The chain has TRBV7-2 and TRBJ1-1; D unresolved. CDR3 length: 12 amino acids. Germline V lookup: CDR1 SGHTA, CDR2 FQGNSA. V was clipped by 3 bases and J by 1 base, with 3 bases between them. CDR3 DNA sequence: TGTGCCAGCAGCTTCCAGAACACTGAAGCTTTCTTT. Its protein is CASSFQNTEAFF.

Only a few counts were recorded for this clone. The rearrangement uses TRBV2 and TRBJ2-4; no definite D call. Between the trimmed V and J ends, which lost 6 bases and 6 bases, there was a span of 9 bases. The CDR3 totals 12 residues. From germline, CDR1 is SNHLY and CDR2 FYNNEI. CDR3 nucleotide sequence: TGTGCCAGCAGGATGGACGGAAACATTCAGTACTTC. Protein product: CASRMDGNIQYF. The variable domain in full, completed from reference TRBV2 and TRBJ2-4, reads EPEVTQTPSHQVTQMGQEVILRCVPISNHLYFYWYRQILGQKVEFLVSFYNNEISEKSEIFDDQFSVERPDGSNFTLKIRSTKLEDSAMYFCASRMDGNIQYFGAGTRLSVL.

V is TRBV27 and J is TRBJ1-5; D might be TRBD1 (5 bases). The CDR3 has 16 amino acids. From germline, CDR1 is MNHEY and CDR2 SMNVEV (reference sequence). Deletions cut 7 bases from V and 0 bases from J, with 16 bases between. DNA for the CDR3: TGTGCCAGCACCCCGAGGTGGGGGATTAGCAATCAGCCCCAGCATTTT. Translating gives CASTPRWGISNQPQHF.

This sequence joins TRBV20-1 and TRBJ2-7; D not certain. The V end was cut by 2 bases, the J end by 3 bases, with 5 bases between. CDR1 and CDR2 from the germline V gene are DFQATT and SNEGSKA (reference sequence). The CDR3 has 11 amino acids. The CDR3 is CSARPLYEQYF. In DNA form, the CDR3 reads TGCAGTGCTAGACCCCTCTACGAGCAGTACTTC.